A single sample gave rise to the 10 T cell receptor beta chains below, sequenced in a study of cytomegalovirus exposure and HLA in healthy donors. TCRdb's copy holds only in-frame clones and misses some; the assay was immunoSEQ multiplex PCR. Altogether approximately 150,000 clones are present, roughly 89% being singletons, with the ten largest covering roughly 4.3%. The specimen was PBMCs. The receptors were gathered from a man aged 18-30 years in good health and CMV-seropositive.

The chain couples TRBV7-8 to TRBJ1-5, with 9 nucleotides matching TRBD1. V gave up 1 base and J gave up 4 bases; unmatched junction bases: 5. The CDR3 consists of 16 residues. Germline V CDR1 and CDR2: SGHVS, FQNEAQ. CDR3 DNA sequence: TGTGCCAGCAGCTTAGTAGGACAGGGGTGGAATCAGCCCCAGCATTTT. This gives the protein CASSLVGQGWNQPQHF.

The chain combines TRBV7-4 with TRBJ2-1; 7 positions match TRBD1. The trim removed 5 bases at V and 3 bases at J, leaving 7 bases unmatched. CDR1 and CDR2 from the germline V gene are SGHVT and SQSDAQ. The CDR3 extends over 15 amino acids. Written as DNA, the CDR3 is TGTGCCAGCAGCCCACCCCGACAGGGCTACAATGAGCAGTTCTTC. Translated, it gives CASSPPRQGYNEQFF.

This chain links TRBV7-9 with TRBJ2-6; D is unclear. The CDR3 runs to 15 residues. Germline values: CDR1 SEHNR, CDR2 FQNEAQ (reference sequence). Trimming shortened V by 6 bases and J by 2 bases, and 11 bases separated the two germline ends. DNA for the CDR3: TGTGCCAGCAGGCCCCCGGTAGCTGGGGCCAACGTCCTGACTTTC. Amino acid sequence: CASRPPVAGANVLTF.

The chain couples TRBV7-9 to TRBJ1-6; weak D call: TRBD1 (5 bases). The CDR3 covers 15 residues. CDR1 is SEHNR and CDR2 is FQNEAQ in the germline V gene (reference sequence). Trimming took 1 base from V and 9 from J, leaving 13 bases between them. CDR3 bases: TGTGCCAGCAGCTTAGAACCAGGGTTAGGTTCACCCCTCCACTTT. Its translation: CASSLEPGLGSPLHF.

V gene TRBV10-3 combines with J gene TRBJ1-1, with D possibly matching TRBD1 (5 bases). This CDR3 is built from 13 residues. Trimming stripped 8 bases from V and 5 bases from J, with 15 bases between. Per germline, CDR1 ENHRY and CDR2 SYGVKD. The CDR3 region has the DNA TGTGCCATCGGGGCGGGACGTTGGACTGAAGCTTTCTTT. It translates to CAIGAGRWTEAFF.

The chain couples TRBV6-5 to TRBJ1-1; 8 bases match TRBD1. The J segment lost 0 bases and the V segment lost 5 bases, leaving 5 bases of the junction unmatched. The CDR3 is made up of 15 amino acids. Germline CDR1 is MNHEY and CDR2 is SVGAGI. Written as DNA, the CDR3 is TGTGCCAGCAGTAAAGACAGGGGTCTGAACACTGAAGCTTTCTTT. Protein: CASSKDRGLNTEAFF.

The J gene is TRBJ2-1, the V gene TRBV29-1; 8 bases agree with TRBD1. The CDR3 totals 14 residues. V gave up 4 bases and J gave up 0 bases; unmatched junction bases: 2. CDR1 is SQVTM and CDR2 is ANQGSEA in the germline V gene. CDR3 sequence: CSVVGTGSYNEQFF. CDR3 coding DNA: TGCAGCGTTGTCGGGACAGGCTCCTACAATGAGCAGTTCTTC.

DNA for the CDR3: TGTGCCAGCAGTTTATGGGACTCGTACAATGAGCAGTTCTTC. Amino acid sequence: CASSLWDSYNEQFF. The rearrangement uses TRBV27 and TRBJ2-1, with TRBD2 as a possible D gene (6 bases). The germline V gene encodes CDR1 MNHEY and CDR2 SMNVEV (reference sequence). The CDR3 length is 14 residues. V was pared by 1 base and J by 4 bases, with 8 bases between.

The rearrangement uses TRBV7-2 and TRBJ1-6; TRBD1 aligns across 11 bases. CDR3 length: 16 residues. Trimming took 6 bases from V and 7 from J; bases not matched to a gene: 8. CDR1 and CDR2 from the germline V gene are SGHTA and FQGNSA. The CDR3 loop reads CASRGDRGLGNSPLHF. The CDR3 nucleotides read TGTGCCAGCAGAGGGGACAGGGGGTTGGGAAATTCACCCCTCCACTTT.

CDR3 nucleotides: TGTGCCACCTCCGGGACAGTTGATAATTCACCCCTCCACTTT. Protein sequence: CATSGTVDNSPLHF. The chain couples TRBV5-4 to TRBJ1-6; 7 nucleotides agree with TRBD1. The V segment lost 9 bases and the J segment 5 bases; nucleotides outside the gene matches: 8. The CDR3 length is 14 residues. Germline V gives CDR1 SGHNT, CDR2 YYREEE (reference sequence).